These 18 T cell receptor beta chains share one sample of origin, sequenced in a study of cytomegalovirus exposure and HLA in healthy donors. In the PCR, 60 Vbeta and 13 Jbeta primers were used. The table came from immunoSEQ multiplex PCR; TCRdb's copy has only in-frame clones and leaves some out. The data hold about 200,000 clones, with 82% observed a single time. Material: PBMCs. Receptor source: a woman aged 45-60 years in good health and CMV-seropositive.

The chain uses TRBV6-1 and TRBJ2-5; TRBD2 is a possible D gene (6 bases). Trimming left V 6 bases short and J 7 bases short, with 12 bases between. Germline V gene sequence: CDR1 MNHNS, CDR2 SASEGT. This CDR3 has 12 amino acids. Written as DNA, the CDR3 is TGTGCCAGCAGGGGGACTGCAGGGACCCAGTACTTC. Its protein is CASRGTAGTQYF.

J is TRBJ2-7 and V is TRBV5-1, with D unclear. The length of the CDR3 is 13 residues. CDR1 and CDR2 (germline): SGHRS, YFSETQ. The germline V and J ends were trimmed by 6 bases and 1 base, with 11 bases remaining between them. The CDR3 is CASNLGGSYEQYF. CDR3 nucleotides: TGCGCCAGCAACCTAGGCGGTTCCTACGAGCAGTACTTC.

The chain joins TRBV7-2 to TRBJ1-1; D gene uncertain. CDR1 is SGHTA and CDR2 is FQGNSA in the germline V gene. Between the trimmed V and J ends, which lost 4 bases and 4 bases, there was a span of 13 bases. This CDR3 is 14 amino acids long. The CDR3 sequence is CASSSLEGGTEAFF. The CDR3, as DNA: TGTGCCAGCAGCTCACTTGAGGGTGGCACTGAAGCTTTCTTT.

J is TRBJ2-7 and V is TRBV6-5; D is perhaps TRBD2 (6 bases). Germline values: CDR1 MNHEY, CDR2 SVGAGI. The V gene lost 0 bases and the J gene lost 3 bases, with 12 bases spanning the gap. The CDR3 is 15 amino acids. CDR3 nucleotide sequence: TGTGCCAGCAGTTACTCTCCCGGGAGCAGCTACGAGCAGTACTTC. It yields the protein CASSYSPGSSYEQYF.

The chain combines TRBV6-1 with TRBJ2-7, with TRBD1 matching over 7 bases. CDR1 is MNHNS and CDR2 is SASEGT in the germline V gene. The CDR3 sequence is 15 residues long. The V and J ends lost 6 bases and 4 bases, in that order; junction bases with no gene match: 12. The chain's CDR3 is CASRRQGWYPYEQYF. The CDR3 DNA is TGTGCCAGCAGGAGACAGGGATGGTATCCATACGAGCAGTACTTC.

This chain joins TRBV5-8 and TRBJ2-1, with TRBD2 identical over 7 bases. The trim removed 0 bases at V and 7 bases at J, leaving 4 bases unmatched. Germline V gene data show CDR1 as SGHTS and CDR2 as YDEGEE. This CDR3 is 14 amino acids long. CDR3 nucleotides: TGTGCCAGCAGCTTGGACGGGGGAGGGAATGAGCAGTTCTTC. This translates into CASSLDGGGNEQFF. Full variable domain (missing parts from reference TRBV5-8 and TRBJ2-1): EAGVTQSPTHLIKTRGQQATLRCSPISGHTSVYWYQQALGLGLQFLLWYDEGEERNRGNFPPRFSGRQFPNYSSELNVNALELEDSALYLCASSLDGGGNEQFFGPGTRLTVL.

CDR3 sequence reads: CASSEGTGSAGYTF. The CDR3 DNA reads as TGTGCCAGCAGCGAGGGGACTGGTTCTGCCGGCTACACCTTC. The rearrangement links TRBV9 to TRBJ1-2, with D possibly TRBD1 on 5 matching bases. Per germline, CDR1 SGDLS and CDR2 YYNGEE. This CDR3 spans 14 amino acids. Trimming removed 3 bases at V and 8 bases at J, with 17 bases between.

There are a few counts of this clone. The chain carries TRBV4-1 and TRBJ2-7, with D possibly matching TRBD2 (5 bases). Trimming left V 1 base short and J 3 bases short, with 13 bases between. The CDR3 totals 15 residues. CDR1 MGHRA and CDR2 YSYEKL come from the germline V gene. CDR3 bases: TGCGCCAGCAGCCAAGCTGTGACTACTTTCTACGAGCAGTACTTC. It translates to CASSQAVTTFYEQYF.

V gene TRBV7-8 combines with J gene TRBJ2-3; 10 bases match TRBD2. In germline, CDR1 is SGHVS, CDR2 FQNEAQ. This CDR3 has 16 amino acids. The V segment lost 5 bases and the J segment 2 bases; nucleotides outside the gene matches: 7. The CDR3 nucleotides are TGTGCCAGCAGCCATTGGACTAGCGGAATCACAGATACGCAGTATTTT. Its protein product is CASSHWTSGITDTQYF. Complete variable domain (other parts from reference TRBV7-8 and TRBJ2-3): GAGVSQSPRYKVAKRGQDVALRCDPISGHVSLFWYQQALGQGPEFLTYFQNEAQLDKSGLPSDRFFAERPEGSVSTLKIQRTQQEDSAVYLCASSHWTSGITDTQYFGPGTRLTVL.

DNA of the CDR3: TGTGCCAGCTCACCGTTAGCGGGGGTCACAGATACGCAGTATTTT. This sequence encodes CASSPLAGVTDTQYF. V usage is TRBV18 and J usage is TRBJ2-3, with 9 bases aligning to TRBD2. Germline-derived CDR1 and CDR2 are KGHSH and LQKENI. Unmatched junction bases numbered 3, after V lost 3 bases and J lost 2 bases. This CDR3 comprises 15 residues.

V usage is TRBV29-1 and J usage is TRBJ1-2; D call uncertain. CDR3 size: 12 residues. Per germline, CDR1 SQVTM and CDR2 ANQGSEA. Written as DNA, the CDR3 is TGCAGTCTATTGTCTCCTTACTATGGCTACACCTTC. Its protein is CSLLSPYYGYTF.

The chain combines TRBV28 with TRBJ1-5; D is ambiguous. The CDR3 length is 17 residues. Germline V lookup: CDR1 MDHEN, CDR2 SYDVKM. The V gene lost 7 bases and the J gene lost 2 bases, with 21 bases spanning the gap. CDR3 nucleotides: TGTGCCAGCACCGCGGCGGTAGGCCCGGTCGGCAATCAGCCCCAGCATTTT. Its translation: CASTAAVGPVGNQPQHF.

The chain carries TRBV5-4 and TRBJ2-7; D is uncertain. Trimming cost V 1 base and J 3 bases, with 8 bases left between them. CDR1 is SGHNT, CDR2 YYREEE, per germline (reference sequence). The CDR3 is made up of 13 amino acids. The CDR3 loop is CASSLNPGYEQYF. CDR3 coding DNA: TGTGCCAGCAGCTTGAACCCCGGCTACGAGCAGTACTTC.

The CDR3 DNA follows: TGCGCCAGCAGCGACCCGGGACAACGCACAGATACGCAGTATTTT. Amino acid sequence: CASSDPGQRTDTQYF. The chain is built from TRBV5-1 and TRBJ2-3, with D maybe TRBD1 (6 bases). The CDR3 sequence is 15 residues long. V lost 4 bases and J lost 1, with 13 bases in between. Looked up from germline, CDR1 is SGHRS and CDR2 is YFSETQ.

The chain carries TRBV7-9 and TRBJ1-1; the D gene is possibly TRBD1 (6 bases). Per germline, CDR1 SEHNR and CDR2 FQNEAQ (reference sequence). Deletions cut 3 bases from V and 7 bases from J, with 12 bases between. This CDR3 is built from 13 residues. CDR3 sequence: CASSFPGTNEAFF. The CDR3 DNA reads as TGTGCCAGCAGCTTCCCCGGGACAAATGAAGCTTTCTTT.

This chain connects TRBV10-3 to TRBJ2-7; tentatively, D is TRBD2 (6 bases). The CDR3 spans 13 residues. CDR1 is ENHRY, CDR2 SYGVKD, per germline. V was clipped by 11 bases and J by 2 bases, with 16 bases between them. The CDR3 protein is CAARDGAAYEQYF. CDR3 coding DNA: TGTGCCGCGCGGGACGGAGCTGCCTACGAGCAGTACTTC.

The V gene is TRBV19, the J gene TRBJ2-5; the match to TRBD2 covers 13 bases. The CDR3 extends over 16 amino acids. CDR1 LNHDA and CDR2 SQIVND come from the germline V gene (reference sequence). Losses at the gene ends were 11 bases for V and 4 bases for J; bases not matched to a gene: 13. The CDR3 reads CASAPTSGRSGETQYF. CDR3 coding DNA: TGTGCCTCAGCCCCGACTAGCGGGAGGTCGGGAGAGACCCAGTACTTC.

The chain recombines TRBV9 with TRBJ2-2; 8 nucleotides agree with TRBD2. In germline, CDR1 is SGDLS, CDR2 YYNGEE. The CDR3 covers 16 residues. V trimming: 0 bases; J trimming: 2 bases; junction bases outside the gene matches: 3. The CDR3: CASSVGSGINTGELFF. In DNA, the CDR3 is TGTGCCAGCAGCGTAGGTAGCGGGATCAACACCGGGGAGCTGTTTTTT.